This entry lists 21 T cell receptor beta chains sequenced from one sample in a study of blood T cell repertoires in COVID-19. Sequenced by immunoSEQ multiplex PCR; TCRdb stores in-frame clones only, minus some. The data show about 100,000 clones, roughly 80% seen once. The sample comprised peripheral blood. The source of these receptors is a man older than 75 with COVID-19, enrolled during active disease.

This rearrangement joins TRBV5-1 to TRBJ1-2; D not certain. Between the trimmed V and J ends, which lost 0 bases and 5 bases, there was a span of 11 bases. From germline, CDR1 is SGHRS and CDR2 YFSETQ. The CDR3 runs to 14 residues. The CDR3 reads CASSLVADLYGYTF. CDR3 in DNA: TGCGCCAGCAGCTTGGTGGCGGATTTGTATGGCTACACCTTC. Full variable domain (rest looked up from reference TRBV5-1 and TRBJ1-2): KAGVTQTPRYLIKTRGQQVTLSCSPISGHRSVSWYQQTPGQGLQFLFEYFSETQRNKGNFPGRFSGRQFSNSRSEMNVSTLELGDSALYLCASSLVADLYGYTFGSGTRLTVV.

The chain carries TRBV19 and TRBJ2-3, with TRBD1 as a possible D gene (5 bases). The CDR3 sequence is 14 residues long. V lost 3 bases, J lost 4 bases, and 11 bases lay in between. CDR1 and CDR2 (germline): LNHDA, SQIVND (reference sequence). The CDR3 coding sequence is TGTGCCAGTAGTATTGCCGAAGGGGCAGATACGCAGTATTTT. Protein product: CASSIAEGADTQYF.

The chain links TRBV10-3 to TRBJ2-1; no firm D call. The CDR3 has 16 amino acids. Per the germline V gene, CDR1 is ENHRY and CDR2 is SYGVKD. Between the trimmed V and J ends, which lost 3 bases and 0 bases, there was a span of 12 bases. The CDR3 DNA is TGTGCCATCAGTGATCCCCCAGGCAGCTCCTACAATGAGCAGTTCTTC. Its translation: CAISDPPGSSYNEQFF.

V usage is TRBV2 and J usage is TRBJ1-2; tentative D call: TRBD1 (6 bases). Germline assignment: CDR1 SNHLY and CDR2 FYNNEI. The CDR3 contains 14 residues. Deletions cut 6 bases from V and 2 bases from J, with 13 bases between. The CDR3: CASRDQTGNYGYTF. In nucleotides, the CDR3 is TGTGCCAGCAGGGATCAAACAGGGAACTATGGCTACACCTTC.

The CDR3 loop is CASSISGLASYEQYF. The CDR3 DNA reads as TGTGCCAGTAGTATTTCGGGACTAGCTTCCTACGAGCAGTACTTC. The chain combines TRBV19 with TRBJ2-7; 9 bases match TRBD2. The V gene end was trimmed by 3 bases and the J gene end by 1 base; junction bases not matched to a gene: 4. This CDR3 is built from 15 residues. CDR1 and CDR2 (germline): LNHDA, SQIVND (reference sequence).

This rearrangement joins TRBV7-2 to TRBJ2-1; the match to TRBD1 covers 7 bases. Germline V CDR1 and CDR2: SGHTA, FQGNSA. CDR3 length: 15 amino acids. Losses at the gene ends were 5 bases for V and 2 bases for J; bases not matched to a gene: 6. The CDR3 here is CASSKDRLTYNEQFF. The CDR3 DNA follows: TGTGCCAGCAGCAAGGACAGGTTAACCTACAATGAGCAGTTCTTC.

This sequence joins TRBV21-1 and TRBJ2-5; no DNA check was done on the table's D call, TRBD2. TRBV21-1 is listed as a pseudogene. This CDR3 has 15 amino acids. Here the CDR3 DNA reads TGTGCCAGCAGCAAACGGGACTCCGAACAAGAGACCCAGTACTTC. It translates to CASSKRDSEQETQYF.

V gene TRBV6-5 combines with J gene TRBJ2-7; no reliable D call. The V gene's germline CDR1 is MNHEY and CDR2 SVGAGI. The ends were cut back, 0 bases at V and 3 bases at J, with 12 bases in the middle. The CDR3 contains 15 residues. In nucleotides, the CDR3 is TGTGCCAGCAGTTACTCGATAACGGAGAACTACGAGCAGTACTTC. Amino acids: CASSYSITENYEQYF.

This clone has ten or more counts. The chain recombines TRBV5-4 with TRBJ1-2, with 11 nucleotides matching TRBD1. With V trimmed by 4 bases and J by 7 bases, 6 bases remained unmatched. Germline V lookup: CDR1 SGHNT, CDR2 YYREEE (reference sequence). The CDR3 loop spans 14 amino acids. CDR3 sequence reads: CASSTTGTGGGYTF. CDR3 in DNA: TGTGCCAGCAGCACGACCGGGACAGGGGGTGGCTACACCTTC.

This rearrangement joins TRBV3-1 (or the pseudogene TRBV3-2) to TRBJ2-7, with D unclear. The CDR3 loop spans 11 amino acids. The germline gives CDR1 LGHDT, CDR2 YNNKEL (reference sequence). Trimming removed 1 base at V and 6 bases at J, with 4 bases between. The CDR3 DNA is TGTGCCAGCAGCCAAGCGTCCGAGCAGTACTTC. The encoded protein is CASSQASEQYF.

The chain uses TRBV7-6 and TRBJ2-1; 8 bases match TRBD1. The germline V gene has CDR1 SGHVS and CDR2 FNYEAQ. The CDR3 has 15 amino acids. Trimming removed 5 bases from V and 9 bases from J; junction bases left unmatched: 12. The CDR3 region has the DNA TGTGCCAGCAGCGCCTCCGCAGGGGGCAGGAGTGAGCAGTTCTTC. Protein: CASSASAGGRSEQFF.

The count of this clone is one. The V and J genes are TRBV10-3 and TRBJ2-7; 8 positions agree with TRBD2. Germline values: CDR1 ENHRY, CDR2 SYGVKD. This CDR3 contains 14 residues. V was pared by 8 bases and J by 5 bases, with 11 bases of the junction left unmatched. The CDR3 DNA reads as TGTGCCATCGGGGAGAGCGGGAGTACGAACGAGCAGTACTTC. Translated, it gives CAIGESGSTNEQYF.

The chain couples TRBV7-3 to TRBJ2-5; TRBD2 matches at 16 bases. Germline-derived CDR1 and CDR2 are SGHTA and FQGTGA. This CDR3 spans 18 amino acids. The junction had 2 bases not matched to a gene; V was cut back by 0 bases and J by 1 base. CDR3 nucleotide sequence: TGTGCCAGCAGCTTAACGGGGACTAGCGGGAGGGCCCAAGAGACCCAGTACTTC. This translates into CASSLTGTSGRAQETQYF.

The V call is TRBV29-1, the J call TRBJ1-4, with D uncertain. Germline V lookup: CDR1 SQVTM, CDR2 ANQGSEA. V was cut by 4 bases and J by 4 bases, with 16 bases left in between. The CDR3 runs 15 residues. In DNA, the CDR3 is TGCAGCGTTGTCCCTCGGGGTGGCGTTAATGAAAAACTGTTTTTT. Its translation: CSVVPRGGVNEKLFF.

The V call is TRBV10-3, the J call TRBJ1-1; 9 nucleotides agree with TRBD1. The CDR3 extends over 14 amino acids. The germline V gene has CDR1 ENHRY and CDR2 SYGVKD. J was trimmed by 0 bases and V by 4 bases; bases with no gene match: 0. CDR3 residues: CAISGDRVNTEAFF. The CDR3 nucleotides read TGTGCCATCAGTGGGGACAGGGTGAACACTGAAGCTTTCTTT.

This sequence joins TRBV25-1 and TRBJ1-6; D is possibly TRBD1 (5 bases). The CDR3 contains 13 residues. Germline-derived CDR1 and CDR2 are MGHDK and SYGVNS. Trimming pared 7 bases from V and 6 bases from J, leaving 10 bases between. The CDR3, as DNA: TGTGCCAGCAATCGACAGTCTAATTCACCCCTCCACTTT. The encoded protein is CASNRQSNSPLHF.

The chain uses TRBV5-6 and TRBJ1-2, with a tentative D call TRBD1 (6 bases). V was shortened by 2 bases and J by 4 bases, with 15 bases between the two germline ends. The V gene's germline CDR1 is SGHDT and CDR2 YYEEEE. The CDR3 is 15 amino acids. The CDR3: CASSFLRQVLYGYTF. The CDR3 DNA is TGTGCCAGCAGCTTCTTGCGACAGGTCCTCTATGGCTACACCTTC.

This chain connects TRBV19 to TRBJ2-3; 10 nucleotides line up with TRBD2. The CDR3 consists of 15 residues. CDR1 is LNHDA and CDR2 is SQIVND in the germline V gene (reference sequence). J was trimmed by 1 base and V by 3 bases; bases with no gene match: 1. The CDR3 loop is CASSILAGGTDTQYF. CDR3 sequence (DNA): TGTGCCAGTAGTATCCTAGCGGGGGGCACAGATACGCAGTATTTT.

The genes are TRBV18 and TRBJ1-2; TRBD1 matches 8 bases. This CDR3 has 14 residues. CDR1 and CDR2 (germline): KGHSH, LQKENI. Trimming at V came to 3 bases and at J to 5 bases, leaving 5 bases not matched to a gene. The CDR3 coding sequence is TGTGCCAGCTCACCCGGGACAGGCCTATATGGCTACACCTTC. Translated, it gives CASSPGTGLYGYTF. The full variable domain, completed using reference TRBV18 and TRBJ1-2, is NAGVMQNPRHLVRRRGQEARLRCSPMKGHSHVYWYRQLPEEGLKFMVYLQKENIIDESGMPKERFSAEFPKEGPSILRIQQVVRGDSAAYFCASSPGTGLYGYTFGSGTRLTVV.

The rearrangement uses TRBV9 and TRBJ2-1; possible D gene TRBD1, 6 bases. CDR1 and CDR2 (germline): SGDLS, YYNGEE. CDR3 length: 15 residues. V was cut by 2 bases and J by 4 bases, with 13 bases left in between. CDR3 in amino acids: CASSVGQITYNEQFF. The DNA of the CDR3 is TGTGCCAGCAGCGTGGGACAAATTACTTACAATGAGCAGTTCTTC.

This clone was detected only once. The chain carries TRBV7-8 and TRBJ1-2, with D maybe TRBD1 (6 bases). The CDR3 length is 13 residues. The V and J ends lost 5 bases and 4 bases respectively, with 11 bases between them. Germline CDR1 SGHVS, CDR2 FQNEAQ. The CDR3, as DNA: TGTGCCAGCAGCCGGACGACAGGCTATGGCTACACCTTC. Amino acids: CASSRTTGYGYTF.